This T cell receptor (beta chain) was recovered during a study of T cell responses to AZD1222 COVID-19 vaccine. Assay used: immunoSEQ multiplex PCR; TCRdb lists only in-frame clones, some missing. Here the sample spans about 110,000 clones, roughly 90% being singletons. Second-dose intervals near 4 or 12 weeks were combined. Study-wide results and limits: White British people made up most donors, females outnumbered males, and clonal diversity was possibly underestimated.

The germline CDR1 and CDR2 sequences are SGHTA and FQGNSA. The V and J ends lost 5 bases and 5 bases respectively, with 9 bases between them. The CDR3 covers 12 residues. This clone has only a few counts. Its antigen is undetermined. The sequencing used peripheral blood, collected 28 days after the second AZD1222 dose. This receptor was taken from an adult who received the AZD1222 COVID-19 vaccine. The chain is built from TRBV7-2 and TRBJ1-2; D is unclear. Written as DNA, the CDR3 is TGTGCCAGCAGCCTTAGTGGTTATGGCTACACCTTC. This encodes CASSLSGYGYTF.